This T cell receptor beta chain originates from a study of cytomegalovirus exposure and HLA in healthy donors. CDR3 length: 17 amino acids. Unmatched junction bases numbered 10, after V lost 4 bases and J lost 0 bases. The V gene's germline CDR1 is SGHAT and CDR2 FQDESV (reference sequence). 60 Vbeta and 13 Jbeta primers were used in PCR. Assay: immunoSEQ multiplex PCR; the TCRdb copy retains only in-frame clones and omits some. The sample lists approximately 79,000 clones, over 70% occurring once. Worth noting for this clone: Antigen specificity is unknown.

Notes on the study in general: When analyzed later, a missense DCLRE1C variant was found to be linked to TCR beta V- and J-gene trimming.

The receptor was derived from a woman in her 40s in good health and CMV-seropositive. The sequenced sample was PBMCs. The chain recombines TRBV11-1 with TRBJ2-7; 9 nucleotides agree with TRBD2. The CDR3 sequence is CASSSNPSRGGSYEQYF. CDR3 in DNA: TGTGCCAGCAGCTCCAATCCTTCGCGGGGGGGCTCCTACGAGCAGTACTTC.